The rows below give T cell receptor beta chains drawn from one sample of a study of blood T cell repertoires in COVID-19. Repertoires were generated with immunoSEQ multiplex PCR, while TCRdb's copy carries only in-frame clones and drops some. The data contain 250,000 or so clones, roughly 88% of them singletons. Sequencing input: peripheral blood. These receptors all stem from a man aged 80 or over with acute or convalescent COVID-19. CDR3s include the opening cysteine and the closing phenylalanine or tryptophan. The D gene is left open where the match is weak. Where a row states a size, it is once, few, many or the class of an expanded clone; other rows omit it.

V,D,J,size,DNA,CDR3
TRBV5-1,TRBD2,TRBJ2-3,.,TGCGCCAGCAGCCGGGGGGGCGGCACAGATACGCAGTATTTT,CASSRGGGTDTQYF
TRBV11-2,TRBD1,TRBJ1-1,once,TGTGTCGTTACAGGGGATCTGAGGACTGAAGCTTTCTTT,CVVTGDLRTEAFF
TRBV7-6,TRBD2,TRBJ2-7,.,TGTGCCAGCAGCCCACTAGCGGGAGGATTGGGCGAGCAGTACTTC,CASSPLAGGLGEQYF
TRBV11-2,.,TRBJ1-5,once,TGTGCCAGCAGCTTAGATCACTTTCAGCCCCAGCATTTT,CASSLDHFQPQHF
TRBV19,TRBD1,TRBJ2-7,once,TGTGCCAGTAGTAAGGGACAGGGCTACGAGCAGTACTTC,CASSKGQGYEQYF
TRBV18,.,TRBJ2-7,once,TGTGCCAGCTCACCATATAGCGGTAGCTCCTACGAGCAGTACTTC,CASSPYSGSSYEQYF
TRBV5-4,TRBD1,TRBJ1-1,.,TGTGCCAGCAGCACGAAGGGACAGTGGTTAGAAGCTTTCTTT,CASSTKGQWLEAFF
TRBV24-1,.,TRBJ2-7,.,TGTGCCACCAGTGATACCGGTCAGGGGATATACGAGCAGTACTTC,CATSDTGQGIYEQYF
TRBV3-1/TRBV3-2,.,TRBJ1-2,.,TGTGCCAGCAGCCAAGGCAACAGCAACTATGGCTACACCTTC,CASSQGNSNYGYTF
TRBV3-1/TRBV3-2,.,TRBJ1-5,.,TGTGCCAGCAGCCAACAGGTCGGGGGAAGTCAGCCCCAGCATTTT,CASSQQVGGSQPQHF
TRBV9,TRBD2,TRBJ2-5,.,TGTGCCAGCAGCTCCTCCCCCCGCGGGACTAGCGGGAGTAGACCCCAAGAGACCCAGTACTTC,CASSSSPRGTSGSRPQETQYF
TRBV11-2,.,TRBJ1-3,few,TGTGCCAGCAGCCCAAGTGGACAGGGAAACACCATATATTTT,CASSPSGQGNTIYF
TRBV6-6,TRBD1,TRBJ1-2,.,TGTGCCAGCAGTAGGCCGGGACAGGGTTACGATGGCTACACCTTC,CASSRPGQGYDGYTF
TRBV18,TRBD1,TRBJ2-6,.,TGTGCCAGCTCACCCGTTCGGGACAGCGCAATTTTCCAGCTCACTGGGGCCAACGTCCTGACTTTC,CASSPVRDSAIFQLTGANVLTF
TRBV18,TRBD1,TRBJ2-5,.,TGTGCCAGCTCAAGGGACAGGGGGCCAGGGGAGACCCAGTACTTC,CASSRDRGPGETQYF
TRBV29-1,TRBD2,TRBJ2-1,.,TGCAGCGCTGCGGGGAGCGGGAGGGCCTCCGGTGGCAATGAGCAGTTCTTC,CSAAGSGRASGGNEQFF
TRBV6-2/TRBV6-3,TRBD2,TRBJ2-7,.,TGTGCCAGCAGTCGACCGGGACTAGCCGACGAGCAGTACTTC,CASSRPGLADEQYF
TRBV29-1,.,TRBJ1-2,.,TGCAGCGCCACACAGGACAACTATGGCTACACCTTC,CSATQDNYGYTF
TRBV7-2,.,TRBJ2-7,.,TGTGCCAGCAGCTTAGTTTTTGGTTCGGGGAGGGAGCAGTACTTC,CASSLVFGSGREQYF
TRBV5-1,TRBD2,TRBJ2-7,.,TGCGCCAGCAGCTTGGGTAGGACTAAGCGGGAGGGTTACGAGCAGTACTTC,CASSLGRTKREGYEQYF
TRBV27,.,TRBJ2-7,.,TGTGCCAGTCCGGGGAATGAAGCCTACGAGCAGTACTTC,CASPGNEAYEQYF